This is a list of T cell receptor beta chains from one sample in a study of shared clonotypes between healthy human individuals. The protocol was immunoSEQ multiplex PCR, while the TCRdb copy is restricted to in-frame clones and leaves out a portion. The profile covers roughly 530,000 clones, with about 96% appearing a single time and approximately 0.062% taken by the ten largest. Input material: naive CD4+ T cells sorted from blood. The source is a woman aged 25 to 39 in good health. Each CDR3 is given with its conserved first and last residue. Fields, in order: CDR3 protein, CDR3 DNA, clone size, J gene, V gene, D gene. A D gene is named only where the DNA matches it firmly. Only some rows state a clone size, as once, few, many or a class for expanded clones.

CDR3aa: CSVTGQGGTEAFF
CDR3nt: TGCAGCGTGACCGGCCAGGGAGGAACTGAAGCTTTCTTT
abundance: .
j_gene: TRBJ1-1
v_gene: TRBV29-1
d_gene: .

CDR3aa: CASSHEEGGGYNEQFF
CDR3nt: TGTGCCAGCAGCCACGAAGAAGGGGGGGGATACAATGAGCAGTTCTTC
abundance: .
j_gene: TRBJ2-1
v_gene: TRBV4-2
d_gene: .

CDR3aa: CAWSGGRRNQPQHF
CDR3nt: TGTGCCTGGAGTGGGGGGCGTCGCAATCAGCCCCAGCATTTT
abundance: .
j_gene: TRBJ1-5
v_gene: TRBV30
d_gene: .

CDR3aa: CASSPRTGSTDTQYF
CDR3nt: TGTGCCAGCTCACCAAGAACAGGGAGTACAGATACGCAGTATTTT
abundance: .
j_gene: TRBJ2-3
v_gene: TRBV18
d_gene: .

CDR3aa: CASSLETSGIYEQYF
CDR3nt: TGCGCCAGCAGCTTGGAGACTAGCGGGATCTACGAGCAGTACTTC
abundance: .
j_gene: TRBJ2-7
v_gene: TRBV5-1
d_gene: TRBD2

CDR3aa: CASSGLSGGFYNEQFF
CDR3nt: TGTGCCAGCAGTGGATTGTCGGGAGGGTTTTACAATGAGCAGTTCTTC
abundance: .
j_gene: TRBJ2-1
v_gene: TRBV28
d_gene: TRBD2

CDR3aa: CASSPRVGGYTF
CDR3nt: TGTGCCAGCAGCCCCCGAGTCGGTGGCTACACCTTC
abundance: .
j_gene: TRBJ1-2
v_gene: TRBV7-4
d_gene: .

CDR3aa: CASSIPSGDEQYF
CDR3nt: TGTGCCAGTAGTATCCCTTCGGGGGACGAGCAGTACTTC
abundance: .
j_gene: TRBJ2-7
v_gene: TRBV19
d_gene: .

CDR3aa: CASSEWDIYEQYF
CDR3nt: TGTGCCAGCAGTGAATGGGACATCTACGAGCAGTACTTC
abundance: .
j_gene: TRBJ2-7
v_gene: TRBV2
d_gene: .

CDR3aa: CASSLIRTSFETQYF
CDR3nt: TGTGCCAGCAGTTTAATAAGGACTAGCTTTGAGACCCAGTACTTC
abundance: .
j_gene: TRBJ2-5
v_gene: TRBV27
d_gene: TRBD2

CDR3aa: CASSLSKPASGAYNEQFF
CDR3nt: TGTGCCAGCAGCTTAAGCAAGCCTGCCAGCGGCGCCTACAATGAGCAGTTCTTC
abundance: .
j_gene: TRBJ2-1
v_gene: TRBV28
d_gene: .

CDR3aa: CASSSFSSGRAREQFF
CDR3nt: TGTGCCAGCAGCTCGTTTTCTAGCGGGAGGGCCCGTGAGCAGTTCTTC
abundance: once
j_gene: TRBJ2-1
v_gene: TRBV11-3
d_gene: TRBD2

CDR3aa: CASSLEGVGNQPQHF
CDR3nt: TGCGCCAGCAGCTTGGAGGGAGTTGGCAATCAGCCCCAGCATTTT
abundance: .
j_gene: TRBJ1-5
v_gene: TRBV5-1
d_gene: .

CDR3aa: CASSYLLADEQYF
CDR3nt: TGTGCCAGCAGTTACCTACTAGCGGACGAGCAGTACTTC
abundance: .
j_gene: TRBJ2-7
v_gene: TRBV28
d_gene: TRBD2

CDR3aa: CASSPGTSGSPYEQYF
CDR3nt: TGTGCCAGCAGTCCAGGGACTAGCGGGAGCCCCTACGAGCAGTACTTC
abundance: once
j_gene: TRBJ2-7
v_gene: TRBV27
d_gene: TRBD2

CDR3aa: CASNRQGEVNEQFF
CDR3nt: TGTGCCAGCAACAGACAGGGCGAGGTCAATGAGCAGTTCTTC
abundance: .
j_gene: TRBJ2-1
v_gene: TRBV6-5
d_gene: TRBD1

CDR3aa: CASTTSGREPYEQYF
CDR3nt: TGTGCCAGCACAACTAGCGGGAGGGAGCCCTACGAGCAGTACTTC
abundance: few
j_gene: TRBJ2-7
v_gene: TRBV28
d_gene: TRBD2

CDR3aa: CAWSQGGANQPQHF
CDR3nt: TGTGCCTGGAGTCAAGGGGGGGCTAATCAGCCCCAGCATTTT
abundance: .
j_gene: TRBJ1-5
v_gene: TRBV30
d_gene: .

CDR3aa: CASRHWRAQRGERYTDTQYF
CDR3nt: TGTGCCAGCAGACATTGGCGGGCGCAGCGGGGGGAGCGGTACACAGATACGCAGTATTTT
abundance: .
j_gene: TRBJ2-3
v_gene: TRBV9
d_gene: TRBD2

CDR3aa: CAISSSGTTYEQYF
CDR3nt: TGTGCCATCAGTAGTAGCGGGACGACCTACGAGCAGTACTTC
abundance: .
j_gene: TRBJ2-7
v_gene: TRBV6-5
d_gene: TRBD2

CDR3aa: CASSFRVWEQYF
CDR3nt: TGTGCCAGCAGTTTCAGGGTGTGGGAGCAGTACTTC
abundance: .
j_gene: TRBJ2-5
v_gene: TRBV28
d_gene: .

CDR3aa: CASREDRAGNYGYTF
CDR3nt: TGTGCCAGCAGAGAGGACAGGGCTGGTAACTATGGCTACACCTTC
abundance: .
j_gene: TRBJ1-2
v_gene: TRBV6-1
d_gene: TRBD1

CDR3aa: CASSFRTVIPSTDTQYF
CDR3nt: TGTGCCAGCAGTTTTCGGACAGTTATCCCTAGCACAGATACGCAGTATTTT
abundance: .
j_gene: TRBJ2-3
v_gene: TRBV27
d_gene: .

CDR3aa: CAWRGGTNTGELFF
CDR3nt: TGTGCCTGGAGAGGAGGCACGAACACCGGGGAGCTGTTTTTT
abundance: .
j_gene: TRBJ2-2
v_gene: TRBV30
d_gene: .

CDR3aa: CASSIGRDRGTGELFF
CDR3nt: TGTGCCAGTAGTATAGGCCGGGACAGGGGCACCGGGGAGCTGTTTTTT
abundance: .
j_gene: TRBJ2-2
v_gene: TRBV19
d_gene: TRBD1

CDR3aa: CAISEGRDSEKLFF
CDR3nt: TGTGCCATCAGTGAGGGTAGGGACAGTGAAAAACTGTTTTTT
abundance: .
j_gene: TRBJ1-4
v_gene: TRBV10-3
d_gene: TRBD1

CDR3aa: CASSLLQANEQFF
CDR3nt: TGTGCCAGCAGTTTGCTACAGGCCAATGAGCAGTTCTTC
abundance: once
j_gene: TRBJ2-1
v_gene: TRBV27
d_gene: .

CDR3aa: CASRKMDRGVTEAFF
CDR3nt: TGTGCCAGCAGGAAGATGGACAGGGGTGTCACTGAAGCTTTCTTT
abundance: .
j_gene: TRBJ1-1
v_gene: TRBV27
d_gene: TRBD1

CDR3aa: CATSRGGRGQWDTQYF
CDR3nt: TGTGCCACCAGCAGAGGGGGACGGGGCCAATGGGATACGCAGTATTTT
abundance: once
j_gene: TRBJ2-3
v_gene: TRBV15
d_gene: .

CDR3aa: CASSSRTGFSEQYF
CDR3nt: TGTGCCAGCAGTTCTCGGACAGGGTTCTCCGAGCAGTACTTC
abundance: .
j_gene: TRBJ2-7
v_gene: TRBV7-9
d_gene: TRBD1

CDR3aa: CASSRALAGVYEQYF
CDR3nt: TGTGCCAGCAGTCGAGCCTTAGCGGGAGTCTACGAGCAGTACTTC
abundance: .
j_gene: TRBJ2-7
v_gene: TRBV27
d_gene: TRBD2

CDR3aa: CASSSNKAFYEQYF
CDR3nt: TGTGCCAGCAGCTCAAATAAGGCCTTCTACGAGCAGTACTTC
abundance: .
j_gene: TRBJ2-7
v_gene: TRBV11-2
d_gene: .

CDR3aa: CASSPGGARGAKNIQYF
CDR3nt: TGCGCCAGCAGCCCAGGGGGGGCGCGAGGGGCCAAAAACATTCAGTACTTC
abundance: .
j_gene: TRBJ2-4
v_gene: TRBV4-1
d_gene: .

CDR3aa: CASNLAGTGDNEQFF
CDR3nt: TGTGCCAGTAACCTCGCCGGGACTGGCGACAATGAGCAGTTCTTC
abundance: .
j_gene: TRBJ2-1
v_gene: TRBV19
d_gene: .

CDR3aa: CASSFVFTSTDTQYF
CDR3nt: TGTGCCAGCAGTTTTGTTTTTACCAGCACAGATACGCAGTATTTT
abundance: .
j_gene: TRBJ2-3
v_gene: TRBV28
d_gene: .

CDR3aa: CASSLVGTDYNEQFF
CDR3nt: TGTGCCAGCAGCTTAGTGGGGACAGACTACAATGAGCAGTTCTTC
abundance: .
j_gene: TRBJ2-1
v_gene: TRBV11-1
d_gene: TRBD1

CDR3aa: CASKGEENTEAFF
CDR3nt: TGTGCCAGCAAAGGTGAAGAGAACACTGAAGCTTTCTTT
abundance: .
j_gene: TRBJ1-1
v_gene: TRBV2
d_gene: .

CDR3aa: CASSGGGETQYF
CDR3nt: TGTGCCAGCAGTGGGGGAGGCGAGACCCAGTACTTC
abundance: once
j_gene: TRBJ2-5
v_gene: TRBV27
d_gene: .

CDR3aa: CASSGRWNSYEQYF
CDR3nt: TGTGCCAGCAGTGGAAGGTGGAACTCCTACGAGCAGTACTTC
abundance: .
j_gene: TRBJ2-7
v_gene: TRBV28
d_gene: .

CDR3aa: CASKRQSYEQYF
CDR3nt: TGTGCCAGCAAGCGGCAGTCCTACGAGCAGTACTTC
abundance: .
j_gene: TRBJ2-7
v_gene: TRBV2
d_gene: .

CDR3aa: CASSLPRGGDITDTQYF
CDR3nt: TGTGCCAGCAGTCTCCCGAGGGGGGGGGACATCACAGATACGCAGTATTTT
abundance: .
j_gene: TRBJ2-3
v_gene: TRBV2
d_gene: .

CDR3aa: CASSFSGRTTDTQYF
CDR3nt: TGTGCCAGCAGCTTTAGCGGGAGGACGACAGATACGCAGTATTTT
abundance: once
j_gene: TRBJ2-3
v_gene: TRBV11-2
d_gene: TRBD2

CDR3aa: CAWSVGQYNQPQHF
CDR3nt: TGTGCCTGGAGTGTAGGACAGTATAATCAGCCCCAGCATTTT
abundance: .
j_gene: TRBJ1-5
v_gene: TRBV30
d_gene: .